This TCR beta chain originates from a study of neurological immune-mediated disorders (dated by TCRdb to the late 2010s). With respect to the entire study: The study compared peripheral blood TCR-beta repertoires of HTLV-I-associated myelopathy (HAM/TSP) patients, multiple sclerosis patients and healthy controls using UMI-based sequencing. Alongside PBMC samples, the set of 106 TCR-beta libraries contained longitudinal samples, technical triplicates, and paired CD4+ and CD8+ T-cell subsets that had been sorted. Of the roughly 68 subjects in the cohort, around 15 were HAM/TSP patients, about 34 were multiple sclerosis patients, and some 20 were healthy controls.

cDNA synthesis used template-switch 5'RACE with a primer carrying a 10-nucleotide random unique molecular identifier tagging each TCR transcript. Every sequencing run covered 15-18 subjects and yielded more than 170 million TCR-beta sequences. The RNeasy kit was used for extraction of total RNA. Using the KAPA Real-time Library Amplification kit, TCR-beta VDJ regions were amplified with primers for the TCR constant region and the 5'RACE anchor. A first PCR added sample indexes and Illumina adaptors, after which a second PCR increased the library yield. The roughly 650 bp TCR product was size-selected on a 2% E-gel SizeSelection system after Ampure bead purification. Before pooling, libraries had their quality checked on a Bioanalyzer, their concentration measured with Qubit, and their quantity determined with the Kapa Library Quantification kit. Libraries were sequenced paired-end 2 x 150 bp on an Illumina HiSeq 2500. To increase sequence diversity, roughly 24-32% phiX was spiked into each library pool. On the study's bioinformatics: Quality-filtered reads were processed with the UMI-based MiGEC pipeline, which removed over 75% of raw TCR sequences during error correction. IMGT germline references were used for aligning VDJ genes, and each clonotype was defined as a unique CDR3 amino acid sequence together with its V-J genes. Clonal expansion, Shannon diversity and CDR3 relatedness (CalcPairwiseDistances, ClusterSamples) were evaluated with VDJtools, and phylogenetic trees were built with CLCbio workbench. Using coefficient-of-variation modelling across technical triplicates, the study counted a clone as expanded if it had at least 8 unique UMIs. In-frame beta chains were kept once TCRdb had trimmed the public reads at Q25 with fastp and called clones with MiXCR. Each entry merges the rows of one CDR3 protein and shows their most common DNA and genes. These V and J calls derive from TCRdb rather than the authors' analysis. The sample has around 78,000 distinct CDR3 sequences on record, 15% to 20% of them singletons. The biggest ten clones account for roughly 15% of the sample.

The healthy controls were volunteers from blood banks in Maryland, USA. For unsorted PBMC libraries, 2 million PBMCs were used after storage in RNAlater at -80 degrees C until RNA extraction. Peripheral blood underwent Ficoll-Hypaque density gradient centrifugation to isolate PBMCs, which were then cryopreserved in liquid nitrogen. Results the study describes overall, beyond this receptor: Across subjects, expanded clones never shared an identical CDR3 amino acid sequence, which suggests that the TCR-beta repertoires in every group were private. TCR clonal expansion was highest in HAM/TSP patients and lowest in MS patients, with MS patients falling below even healthy controls.

The germline V gene encodes CDR1 DFQATT and CDR2 SNEGSKA (reference sequence). Ends trimmed: V by 0 bases, J by 5 bases; bases unmatched to a gene: 12. Taken from cysteine to phenylalanine, the CDR3 has 17 residues. Left in the record is the CDR3 DNA by itself, 51 bases read in frame from the first base. Ten or more counts support this clonotype. Its target antigen remains unknown. Per-nucleotide qualities are absent, and no much larger clonotype sits a single base away. The chain is made from TRBV20-1 and TRBJ2-5; TRBD2 matches 10 bases in the middle. The clonotype originates from a woman aged 40-49 years in good health. The sequenced sample was PBMCs. The CDR3 protein: CSARDSGERGGPETQYF. The nucleotide sequence is TGCAGTGCTAGAGATTCGGGGGAGCGGGGGGGCCCGGAGACCCAGTACTTC.